Following are 11 T cell receptor beta chains from one sample sequenced in a study of CD8 T cells in Susac syndrome. RNA in amounts of about 0.5 to 1 ug was reverse transcribed with random hexamers. Each CDR3 protein gets one entry after TCRdb re-called the immunoSEQ multiplex PCR reads with MiXCR. This table has about 76,000 distinct CDR3 sequences, over 75% appearing once. The specimen sequenced was CD8+ T cells from PBMCs. The origin of the receptors is a human donor with multiple sclerosis.

V is TRBV14 and J is TRBJ2-2; D may be TRBD1 (6 bases). CDR1 SGHDN and CDR2 FVKESK come from the germline V gene. The CDR3 has 14 amino acids. The V end lost 7 bases, the J end lost 4 bases, and 13 bases lay between the germline ends. As DNA, the CDR3 is TGTGCCAGCAACCCGTTACAGGGCACCGGGGAGCTGTTTTTT. Its protein is CASNPLQGTGELFF.

This chain uses TRBV7-9 with TRBJ2-7; D call uncertain. Germline CDR1 SEHNR, CDR2 FQNEAQ (reference sequence). The CDR3 runs 13 residues. V lost 4 bases, J lost 3 bases, and 10 bases lay in between. The CDR3 reads CASSSIWDYEQYF. The CDR3 nucleotides read TGTGCCAGCAGCTCCATTTGGGACTACGAGCAGTACTTC.

The chain carries TRBV9 and TRBJ2-7; weak D call: TRBD2 (6 bases). Germline V CDR1 and CDR2: SGDLS, YYNGEE. This CDR3 contains 16 residues. V was pared by 3 bases and J by 4 bases, with 20 bases between. The CDR3 spells CASSANGGLGFYEQYF. CDR3 sequence (DNA): TGTGCCAGCAGCGCGAATGGAGGGCTTGGCTTTTACGAGCAGTACTTC.

The V and J genes are TRBV6-5 and TRBJ2-5, with a tentative D call TRBD1 (6 bases). Trimming removed 3 bases at V and 5 bases at J, with 13 bases between. The germline CDR1 and CDR2 sequences are MNHEY and SVGAGI. The CDR3 is made up of 14 amino acids. CDR3 sequence (DNA): TGTGCCAGCAGTTATCCGGACAGATTGGAGACCCAGTACTTC. Translation gives CASSYPDRLETQYF.

The chain combines TRBV6-1 with TRBJ2-1, with 7 bases matching TRBD1. Looked up from germline, CDR1 is MNHNS and CDR2 is SASEGT. V was clipped by 5 bases and J by 3 bases; unmatched bases: 7. This CDR3 contains 15 residues. CDR3 DNA sequence: TGTGCCAGCAGTCCGTCCTCAGGGGGCTACAATGAGCAGTTCTTC. Translated, it gives CASSPSSGGYNEQFF.

The chain employs TRBV5-1 and TRBJ2-1; TRBD2 is a possible D gene (5 bases). Germline V gene lookup returns CDR1 SGHRS and CDR2 YFSETQ. The CDR3 has 16 amino acids. The V gene lost 1 base and the J gene lost 7 bases, with 18 bases spanning the gap. The CDR3 here is CASSLSVKLGENEQFF. The CDR3 DNA reads as TGCGCCAGCAGCTTGTCAGTAAAGCTGGGAGAGAATGAGCAGTTCTTC.

This clonotype was found once. The gene calls are TRBV12-3 or TRBV12-4 and TRBJ2-2, with 7 bases lining up with TRBD2. The CDR3 consists of 16 residues. Trimming took 2 bases from V and 7 from J; bases not matched to a gene: 10. The CDR3 DNA sequence: TGTGCCAGCAGTTTATCCCCGCCCAGCGGGGTCGGGGAGCTGTTTTTT. It is translated as CASSLSPPSGVGELFF.

This rearrangement joins TRBV29-1 to TRBJ1-2; 8 positions agree with TRBD1. J gave up 5 bases and V 6 bases, and 11 bases lay outside the gene matches. Germline V gene lookup returns CDR1 SQVTM and CDR2 ANQGSEA. The CDR3 runs to 14 residues. The DNA for the CDR3 is TGCAGCGTGAGAGACCGGGACAGGAATTATGGCTACACCTTC. It specifies CSVRDRDRNYGYTF.

The genes are TRBV12-3 or TRBV12-4 and TRBJ1-3, with D unclear. The CDR3 has 16 residues. With 3 bases removed from V and 0 bases from J, the gap between germline ends came to 12 bases. The CDR3 loop is CASSLMLGHSGNTIYF. Written as DNA, the CDR3 is TGTGCCAGCAGTTTGATGCTGGGTCACTCTGGAAACACCATATATTTT.

J is TRBJ2-7 and V is TRBV6-1, with D perhaps matching TRBD1 or TRBD2 (7 bases each). V gave up 3 bases and J gave up 5 bases, with 14 bases separating them. Germline V gene lookup returns CDR1 MNHNS and CDR2 SASEGT. The CDR3 contains 14 residues. In nucleotides, the CDR3 is TGTGCCAGCAGTGAGGTCAGGGGGGGTCACGAGCAGTACTTC. Residues: CASSEVRGGHEQYF.

This rearrangement joins TRBV19 to TRBJ1-5; D is perhaps TRBD1 (5 bases). CDR1 is LNHDA, CDR2 SQIVND, per germline (reference sequence). CDR3 length equals 15 residues. V gave up 5 bases and J gave up 2 bases, with 13 bases separating them. The CDR3 here is CASSGPGDGNQPQHF. As DNA, the CDR3 is TGTGCCAGTAGTGGGCCCGGGGACGGCAATCAGCCCCAGCATTTT. The complete variable domain, with remaining parts taken from reference TRBV19 and TRBJ1-5, reads DGGITQSPKYLFRKEGQNVTLSCEQNLNHDAMYWYRQDPGQGLRLIYYSQIVNDFQKGDIAEGYSVSREKKESFPLTVTSAQKNPTAFYLCASSGPGDGNQPQHFGDGTRLSIL.